These 10 T cell receptor beta chains originate from one sample sequenced in a study of OX40 agonist ivuxolimab in advanced cancers. Assay: immunoSEQ multiplex PCR; the TCRdb copy retains only in-frame clones and omits some. The sample contains tens of thousands of clones, more than 85% of which appear only once. Source: CD4+ or CD8+ T cells sorted from blood, taken in a trial of the OX40 agonist ivuxolimab. These receptors all come from an adult with an advanced solid tumor such as melanoma, head and neck, liver or kidney cancer.

V and J are TRBV6-1 and TRBJ2-6; 10 nucleotides match TRBD1. From germline, CDR1 is MNHNS and CDR2 SASEGT. The ends lost 3 bases at V and 0 bases at J; junction bases unmatched: 11. The CDR3 consists of 20 residues. This chain's CDR3 is CASSDLNMGQGNSGANVLTF. The CDR3 DNA is TGTGCCAGCAGTGACCTCAACATGGGACAGGGGAACTCTGGGGCCAACGTCCTGACTTTC.

The chain carries TRBV6-1 and TRBJ2-1; a weak D match, TRBD2 (5 bases). The germline gives CDR1 MNHNS, CDR2 SASEGT. V lost 3 bases, J lost 6 bases, and 9 bases lay in between. The CDR3 is 13 residues long. The CDR3 spells CASSEWAGNEQFF. Here the CDR3 DNA reads TGTGCCAGCAGTGAGTGGGCGGGCAATGAGCAGTTCTTC.

The chain uses TRBV28 and TRBJ2-7; 7 bases line up with TRBD1. Germline-derived CDR1 and CDR2 are MDHEN and SYDVKM. The trim removed 6 bases at V and 2 bases at J, leaving 7 bases unmatched. The CDR3 is 14 residues long. The CDR3 is CASRAWDRTYEQYF. CDR3 nucleotide sequence: TGTGCCAGCAGGGCGTGGGACAGAACCTACGAGCAGTACTTC. Using reference TRBV28 and TRBJ2-7 for the parts outside the CDR3, the full variable domain is DVKVTQSSRYLVKRTGEKVFLECVQDMDHENMFWYRQDPGLGLRLIYFSYDVKMKEKGDIPEGYSVSREKKERFSLILESASTNQTSMYLCASRAWDRTYEQYFGPGTRLTVT.

The table lists this clone with a count of one. The rearrangement links TRBV7-8 to TRBJ2-3; possibly TRBD2 for D (5 bases). Germline-derived CDR1 and CDR2 are SGHVS and FQNEAQ. V shed 6 bases and J shed 8 bases, with 9 bases lying between them. CDR3 length equals 11 residues. The CDR3 region is CASREEGTQYF. CDR3 sequence (DNA): TGTGCCAGCAGAGAAGAGGGTACGCAGTATTTT.

A few counts support this clone. This rearrangement joins TRBV28 to TRBJ1-5; D gene ambiguous. CDR1 MDHEN and CDR2 SYDVKM come from the germline V gene. The V and J ends lost 4 bases and 0 bases respectively, with 7 bases between them. The CDR3 runs to 14 residues. The CDR3 sequence: CASSSAISNQPQHF. In DNA form, the CDR3 reads TGTGCCAGCAGTTCGGCAATTAGCAATCAGCCCCAGCATTTT.

This chain connects TRBV7-6 to TRBJ2-7; tentatively, D is TRBD1 (5 bases). V dropped 1 base and J dropped 6 bases, with 16 bases sitting between them. Looked up from germline, CDR1 is SGHVS and CDR2 is FNYEAQ. This CDR3 has 15 residues. The DNA for the CDR3 is TGTGCCAGCAGCTTAGAATGGGGCAGGGTGGCCGAGCAGTACTTC. Its translation is CASSLEWGRVAEQYF.

The chain combines TRBV11-3 with TRBJ2-2; D is uncertain. The CDR3 totals 15 residues. The germline V gene encodes CDR1 SGHNT and CDR2 YENEEA. Between the trimmed V and J ends, which lost 1 base and 5 bases, there was a span of 11 bases. CDR3 in DNA: TGTGCCAGCAGCTTAGCGGTTCTAGGGACCGGGGAGCTGTTTTTT. Translated: CASSLAVLGTGELFF.

V is TRBV15 and J is TRBJ2-1, with 7 bases lining up with TRBD2. V shed 0 bases and J 8 bases; nucleotides not matched to a gene: 22. The CDR3 totals 20 residues. From germline, CDR1 is LNHNV and CDR2 YYDKDF (reference sequence). The CDR3 nucleotides are TGTGCCACCAGCAGAGACCGGTGGGGCGCTATAGGACTAGTTTACGATGAGCAGTTCTTC. It translates to CATSRDRWGAIGLVYDEQFF. Complete variable domain (other parts from reference TRBV15 and TRBJ2-1): DAMVIQNPRYQVTQFGKPVTLSCSQTLNHNVMYWYQQKSSQAPKLLFHYYDKDFNNEADTPDNFQSRRPNTSFCFLDIRSPGLGDTAMYLCATSRDRWGAIGLVYDEQFFGPGTRLTVL.

The chain carries TRBV28 and TRBJ2-5; D gene ambiguous. Germline CDR1 reads MDHEN; CDR2 reads SYDVKM. V was trimmed by 0 bases and J by 2 bases, leaving 10 bases between them. The CDR3 sequence is 15 residues long. CDR3 bases: TGTGCCAGCAGTTTATGGGGCAGCACTCAAGAGACCCAGTACTTC. Translation: CASSLWGSTQETQYF.

This clone has a single count. The chain recombines TRBV7-3 with TRBJ2-1; D not resolved. Germline CDR1 and CDR2: SGHTA and FQGTGA. The CDR3 totals 17 residues. The V and J ends lost 4 bases and 0 bases respectively, with 16 bases between them. The CDR3 loop reads CASSSKGRLSSYNEQFF. The CDR3 nucleotides are TGTGCCAGCAGCTCAAAAGGACGGCTGAGCTCCTACAATGAGCAGTTCTTC.